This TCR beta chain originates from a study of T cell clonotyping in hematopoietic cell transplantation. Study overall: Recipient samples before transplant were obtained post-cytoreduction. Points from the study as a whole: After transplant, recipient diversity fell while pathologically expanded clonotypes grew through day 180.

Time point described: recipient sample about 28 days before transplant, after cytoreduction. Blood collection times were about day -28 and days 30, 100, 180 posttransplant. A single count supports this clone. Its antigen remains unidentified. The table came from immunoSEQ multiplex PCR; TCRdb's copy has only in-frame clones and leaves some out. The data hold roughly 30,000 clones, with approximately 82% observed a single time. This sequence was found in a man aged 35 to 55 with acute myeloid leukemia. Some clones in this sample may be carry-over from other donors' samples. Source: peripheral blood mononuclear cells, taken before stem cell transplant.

The CDR3 sequence is CASSVSPLQAETQYF. DNA for the CDR3: TGTGCCAGCAGCGTATCCCCCCTCCAAGCGGAGACCCAGTACTTC. The genes are TRBV9 and TRBJ2-5; no definite D call. V lost 1 base to trimming and J lost 5 bases, with 15 bases between them. CDR1 and CDR2 from the germline V gene are SGDLS and YYNGEE. The CDR3 runs 15 residues.